This TCR beta chain was profiled in a study of cytomegalovirus exposure and HLA in healthy donors. It was with 60 Vbeta and 13 Jbeta primers that the PCR ran. The assay was immunoSEQ multiplex PCR, and TCRdb's table has in-frame clones only and misses some. This table has some 150,000 clones, about 76% appearing once. The CDR3 is 19 amino acids. Germline V CDR1 and CDR2: LGHNA, YSLEER. Trimming took 0 bases from V and 8 from J; bases not matched to a gene: 10. The sequenced material came from PBMCs. V is TRBV4-3 and J is TRBJ2-1; 16 positions match TRBD2. This TCR derives from a male donor in good health and CMV-seronegative. The CDR3, as DNA: TGCGCCAGCAGCCAAGATGGGACTAGCGGGGGGGCCATGGCCGATGAGCAGTTCTTC. Translation: CASSQDGTSGGAMADEQFF.